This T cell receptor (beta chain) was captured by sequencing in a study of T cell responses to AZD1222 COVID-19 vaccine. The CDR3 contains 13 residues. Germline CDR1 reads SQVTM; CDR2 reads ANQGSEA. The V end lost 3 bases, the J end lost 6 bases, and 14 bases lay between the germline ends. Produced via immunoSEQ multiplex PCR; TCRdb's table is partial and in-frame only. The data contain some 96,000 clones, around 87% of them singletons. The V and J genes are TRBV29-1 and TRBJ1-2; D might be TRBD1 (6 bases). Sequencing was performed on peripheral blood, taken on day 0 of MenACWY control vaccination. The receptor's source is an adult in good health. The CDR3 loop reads CSVDRQGWNGYTF. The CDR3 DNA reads TGCAGCGTTGACCGGCAGGGGTGGAATGGCTACACCTTC. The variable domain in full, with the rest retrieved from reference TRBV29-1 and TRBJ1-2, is SAVISQKPSRDICQRGTSLTIQCQVDSQVTMMFWYRQQPGQSLTLIATANQGSEATYESGFVIDKFPISRPNLTFSTLTVSNMSPEDSSIYLCSVDRQGWNGYTFGSGTRLTVV.